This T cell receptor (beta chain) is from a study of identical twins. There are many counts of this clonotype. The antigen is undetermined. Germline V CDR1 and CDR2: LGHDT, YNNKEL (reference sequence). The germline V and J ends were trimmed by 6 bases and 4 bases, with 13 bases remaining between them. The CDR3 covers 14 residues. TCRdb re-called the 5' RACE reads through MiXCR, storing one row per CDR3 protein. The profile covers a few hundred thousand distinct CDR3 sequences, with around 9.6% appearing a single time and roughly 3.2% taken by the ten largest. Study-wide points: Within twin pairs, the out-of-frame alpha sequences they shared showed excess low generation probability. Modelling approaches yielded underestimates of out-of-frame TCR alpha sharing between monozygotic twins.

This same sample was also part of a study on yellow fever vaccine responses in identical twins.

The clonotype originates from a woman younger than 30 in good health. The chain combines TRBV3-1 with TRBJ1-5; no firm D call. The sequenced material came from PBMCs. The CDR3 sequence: CASSPDGENQPQHF. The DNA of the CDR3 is TGTGCCAGCAGTCCAGACGGAGAAAATCAGCCCCAGCATTTT.